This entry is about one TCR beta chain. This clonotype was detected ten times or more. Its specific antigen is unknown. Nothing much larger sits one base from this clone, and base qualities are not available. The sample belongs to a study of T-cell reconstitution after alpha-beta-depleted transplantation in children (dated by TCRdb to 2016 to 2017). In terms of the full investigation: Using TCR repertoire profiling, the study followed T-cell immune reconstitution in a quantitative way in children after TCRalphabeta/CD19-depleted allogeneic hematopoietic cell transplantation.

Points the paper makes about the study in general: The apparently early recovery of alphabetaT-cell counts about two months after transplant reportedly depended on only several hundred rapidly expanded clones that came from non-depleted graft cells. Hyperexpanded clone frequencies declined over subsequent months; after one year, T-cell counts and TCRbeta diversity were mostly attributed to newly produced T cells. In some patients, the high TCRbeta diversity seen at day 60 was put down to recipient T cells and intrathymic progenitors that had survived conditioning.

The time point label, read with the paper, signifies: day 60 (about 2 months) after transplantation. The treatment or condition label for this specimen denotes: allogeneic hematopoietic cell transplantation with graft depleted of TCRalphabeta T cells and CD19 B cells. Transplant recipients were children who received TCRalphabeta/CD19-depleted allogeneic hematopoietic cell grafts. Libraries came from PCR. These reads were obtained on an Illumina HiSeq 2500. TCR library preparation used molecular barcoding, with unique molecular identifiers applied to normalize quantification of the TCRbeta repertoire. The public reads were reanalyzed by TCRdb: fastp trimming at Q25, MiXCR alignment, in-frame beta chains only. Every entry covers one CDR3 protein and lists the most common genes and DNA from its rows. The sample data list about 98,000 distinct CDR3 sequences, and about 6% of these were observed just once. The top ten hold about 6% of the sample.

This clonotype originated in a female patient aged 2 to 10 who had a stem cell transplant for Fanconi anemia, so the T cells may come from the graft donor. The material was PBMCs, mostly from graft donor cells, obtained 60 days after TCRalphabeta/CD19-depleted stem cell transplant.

CDR3 loop: CSATPAGGYEQFF. Read as DNA, the sequence is TGCAGTGCTACACCAGCGGGAGGGTATGAGCAGTTCTTC. The chain links TRBV20-1 with TRBJ2-1, with 10 bases in between that match TRBD2. V has 4 bases trimmed and J has 8 bases trimmed; junction bases matching no gene number 5. CDR1 and CDR2 are read off the germline V gene (reference sequence) as DFQATT and SNEGSKA. The CDR3 sequence holds 13 residues, the cysteine and phenylalanine included. The sequence is cut down to CDR3 DNA, 39 bases in frame from base 1.